One sample yielded the 7 T cell receptor beta chains listed below, sequenced in a study of lymphopenia after photon versus proton radiotherapy. TCRdb's copy holds only in-frame clones and misses some; the assay was immunoSEQ multiplex PCR. The repertoire holds some 29,000 clones, with about 91% as singletons. The starting material was peripheral blood, obtained from a patient treated with proton-based radiotherapy. These TCRs come from a woman in her fifties or sixties with cholangiocarcinoma. Some clones in this sample may be carry-over from other donors' samples.

CDR3 residues: CASSQGLAGGFGAYNEQFF. The CDR3 DNA reads TGTGCCAGCAGCCAGGGACTAGCGGGAGGTTTTGGCGCCTACAATGAGCAGTTCTTC. V gene TRBV11-3 combines with J gene TRBJ2-1, with TRBD2 matching over 15 bases. Germline trimming cut 5 bases from V and 2 bases from J; bases unmatched to any gene: 10. The germline CDR1 and CDR2 sequences are SGHNT and YENEEA. The CDR3 is made up of 19 amino acids.

V and J are TRBV12-5 and TRBJ1-2; weak D call: TRBD1 (5 bases). Germline lookup yields CDR1 LGHNT and CDR2 FRNRAP. V was cut by 6 bases and J by 4 bases, with 12 bases left in between. This CDR3 has 13 amino acids. The CDR3 sequence: CASGRQGAYGYTF. The CDR3 nucleotides read TGTGCTAGTGGCCGGCAAGGGGCCTATGGCTACACCTTC.

To note about this clone: The identical CDR3 is also encoded by other nucleotide sequences in the sample. The genes are TRBV19 and TRBJ1-5; D is undetermined. The CDR3 is 10 amino acids. Germline V CDR1 and CDR2: LNHDA, SQIVND (reference sequence). CDR3 sequence reads: CEEGGQPQHF. CDR3 DNA sequence: TGTGAGGAGGGAGGACAGCCCCAGCATTTT.

V gene TRBV19 combines with J gene TRBJ1-6; TRBD1 might be the D (6 bases). From germline, CDR1 is LNHDA and CDR2 SQIVND (reference sequence). Trimming took 9 bases from V and 16 from J, leaving 13 bases between them. CDR3 size: 10 residues. The CDR3 bases are TGTGCCAGCGGGACGGGACAACTCCACTTT. Translating gives CASGTGQLHF.

This clone was detected only a few times. The chain couples TRBV7-2 to TRBJ1-2, with no clear D. This CDR3 has 12 residues. The germline V and J ends were trimmed by 5 bases and 8 bases, with 12 bases remaining between them. CDR1 and CDR2 from the germline V gene are SGHTA and FQGNSA. CDR3 protein: CASSPGSGGYTF. Here the CDR3 DNA reads TGTGCCAGCAGCCCCGGGTCGGGGGGCTACACCTTC.

This chain connects TRBV7-2 to TRBJ2-7; D unclear. From germline, CDR1 is SGHTA and CDR2 FQGNSA. Trimming removed 3 bases at V and 0 bases at J, with 12 bases between. The CDR3 has 15 residues. In DNA, the CDR3 is TGTGCCAGCAGCTTGTCAAGGCTTATCTCCTACGAGCAGTACTTC. Its protein is CASSLSRLISYEQYF. Filled out from reference TRBV7-2 and TRBJ2-7, the complete variable domain reads GAGVSQSPSNKVTEKGKDVELRCDPISGHTALYWYRQSLGQGLEFLIYFQGNSAPDKSGLPSDRFSAERTGGSVSTLTIQRTQQEDSAVYLCASSLSRLISYEQYFGPGTRLTVT.

As concerns this clone: The sample has other DNA sequences that encode this CDR3 too. The chain uses TRBV4-1 and TRBJ1-5; D may be TRBD1 (5 bases). Germline CDR1 is MGHRA and CDR2 is YSYEKL. The CDR3 runs to 15 residues. The V and J ends lost 0 bases and 5 bases respectively, with 11 bases between them. The CDR3 coding sequence is TGCGCCAGCAGCCAAGATTTATGGGGCGATCAGCCCCAGCATTTT. Its protein is CASSQDLWGDQPQHF.